This TCR beta chain is from a study of human T cells and chemical hapten exposure. Study information: Read at 6 days, the patch tests placed 0.01% DPC on the upper back. TCR yield per sample varied, mainly due to pooled library volumes.

In the original analysis: Per sample, the median was about 88,000 TCRs, with values from around 25,000 to 690,000. TCRdb called the RACE reads again in MiXCR, with one record for every CDR3 protein. These V and J calls rely on TCRdb rather than the paper's analysis. The sample contains about 74,000 distinct CDR3 sequences, approximately 35% of which appear only once. Per the germline V gene, CDR1 is MDHEN and CDR2 is SYDVKM. V was clipped by 5 bases and J by 2 bases, with 10 bases between them. There are 14 residues in the CDR3. Noted time point: patch test 1, 2 weeks after DPC sensitization. The treatment was: therapeutic diphenylcyclopropenone sensitization with weekly scalp DPC. Researchers extracted total RNA from unfractionated whole blood. This clonotype has a handful of counts.

The TCR was taken from a man aged 35-49 years with alopecia areata. Some clones in this sample may be carry-over from other donors' samples. The rearrangement links TRBV28 to TRBJ2-1; TRBD1 is a possible D gene (6 bases). Material: whole blood, obtained in connection with sensitization to the hapten diphenylcyclopropenone (DPC). The CDR3 sequence is CASSAGTTYNEQFF. DNA for the CDR3: TGTGCCAGCAGTGCCGGGACAACCTACAATGAGCAGTTCTTC.